This T cell receptor (beta chain) was obtained from a study of beta chain features in type 1 diabetes. Study-level points and caveats: There was a moderate but significant shortening of TCRB CDR3s in all four CD4+ subsets of Type 1 diabetes patients.

A note on this clone: Its antigen is unknown.

Reverse transcribing all isolated RNA meant expressed TCRB transcripts were sequenced. An average of about 3.57 million reads was obtained for naive, central memory and regulatory T cell samples. Data came from immunoSEQ multiplex PCR; TCRdb stores just in-frame clones and leaves some out. The sample holds 680,000 or so clones, roughly 15% seen once. Via CD45RO/CCR7/CD25/CD127/CD95/CD27, cells of the CD4+ naive, central memory, regulatory and stem cell-like memory subsets were sorted. This receptor was obtained from a young man in good health. The sequencing sample was made of naive CD4+ T cells from blood.

CDR3 in amino acids: CASSQDIGIPNTQYF. CDR3 DNA: TGTGCCAGCAGCCAAGATATCGGGATCCCGAATACGCAGTATTTT. The V call is TRBV4-2, the J call TRBJ2-3, with D maybe TRBD2 (5 bases). Germline values: CDR1 LGHNA, CDR2 YNFKEQ. The CDR3 has 15 amino acids. Trimming removed 0 bases from V and 7 bases from J, with 14 bases in between.